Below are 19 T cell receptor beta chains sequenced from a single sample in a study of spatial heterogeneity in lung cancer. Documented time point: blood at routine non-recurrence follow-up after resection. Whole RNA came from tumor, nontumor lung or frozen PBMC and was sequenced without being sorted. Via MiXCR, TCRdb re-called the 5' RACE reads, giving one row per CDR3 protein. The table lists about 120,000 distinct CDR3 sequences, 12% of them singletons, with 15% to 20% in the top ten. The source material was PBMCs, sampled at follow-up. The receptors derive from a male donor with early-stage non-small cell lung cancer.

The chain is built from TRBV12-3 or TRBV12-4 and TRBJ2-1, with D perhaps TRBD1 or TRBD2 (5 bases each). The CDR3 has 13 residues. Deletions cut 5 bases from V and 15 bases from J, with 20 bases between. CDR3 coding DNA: TGTGCCAGCAGTCCCACGGACGCAGGGACCCGGTTCTTC. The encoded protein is CASSPTDAGTRFF.

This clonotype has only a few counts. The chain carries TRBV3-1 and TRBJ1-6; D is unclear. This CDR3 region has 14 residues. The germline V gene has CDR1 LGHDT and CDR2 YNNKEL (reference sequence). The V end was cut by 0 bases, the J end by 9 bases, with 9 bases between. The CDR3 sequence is CASSQDPVGSPLHF. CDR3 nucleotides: TGTGCCAGCAGCCAAGATCCGGTGGGTTCACCCCTCCACTTT.

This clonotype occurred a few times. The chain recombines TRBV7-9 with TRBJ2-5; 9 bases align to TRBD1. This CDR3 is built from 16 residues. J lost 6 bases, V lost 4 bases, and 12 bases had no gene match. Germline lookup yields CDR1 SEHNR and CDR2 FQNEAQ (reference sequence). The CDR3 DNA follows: TGTGCCAGCAGCTCGCCCGTACAGGGGGCGAAAAAGACCCAGTACTTC. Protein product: CASSSPVQGAKKTQYF. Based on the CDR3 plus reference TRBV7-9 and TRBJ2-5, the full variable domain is DTGVSQNPRHKITKRGQNVTFRCDPISEHNRLYWYRQTLGQGPEFLTYFQNEAQLEKSRLLSDRFSAERPKGSFSTLEIQRTEQGDSAMYLCASSSPVQGAKKTQYFGPGTRLLVL.

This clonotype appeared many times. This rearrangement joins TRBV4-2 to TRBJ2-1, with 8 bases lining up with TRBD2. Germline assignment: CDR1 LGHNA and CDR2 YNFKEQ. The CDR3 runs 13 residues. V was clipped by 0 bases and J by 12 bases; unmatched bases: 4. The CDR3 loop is CASSQDTGGPQFF. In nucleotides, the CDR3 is TGTGCCAGCAGCCAAGATACGGGGGGGCCGCAGTTCTTC.

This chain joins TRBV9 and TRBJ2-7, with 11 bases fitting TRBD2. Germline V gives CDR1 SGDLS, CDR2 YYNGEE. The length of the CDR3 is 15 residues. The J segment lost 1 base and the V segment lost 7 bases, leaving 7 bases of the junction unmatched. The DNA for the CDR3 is TGTGCCAGCGGTAGCGGGGGGGCCAGGTCCTACGAGCAGTACTTC. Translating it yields CASGSGGARSYEQYF.

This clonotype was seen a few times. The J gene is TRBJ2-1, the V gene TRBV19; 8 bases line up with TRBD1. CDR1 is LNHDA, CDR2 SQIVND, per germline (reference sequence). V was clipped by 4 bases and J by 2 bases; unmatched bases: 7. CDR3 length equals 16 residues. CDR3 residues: CASSTWDRSAYNEQFF. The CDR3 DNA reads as TGTGCCAGTAGTACCTGGGACAGGTCTGCCTACAATGAGCAGTTCTTC.

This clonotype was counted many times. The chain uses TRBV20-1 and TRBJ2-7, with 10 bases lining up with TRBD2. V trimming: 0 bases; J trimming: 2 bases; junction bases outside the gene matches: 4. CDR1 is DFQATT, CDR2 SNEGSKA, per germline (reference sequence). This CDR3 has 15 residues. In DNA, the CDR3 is TGCAGTGCTAGAGATCCTAGCGGGGGTCCCTACGAGCAGTACTTC. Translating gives CSARDPSGGPYEQYF.

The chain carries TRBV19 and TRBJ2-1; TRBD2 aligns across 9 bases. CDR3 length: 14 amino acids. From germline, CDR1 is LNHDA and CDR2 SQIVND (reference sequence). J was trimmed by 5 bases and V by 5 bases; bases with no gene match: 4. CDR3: CASSSSGANNEQFF. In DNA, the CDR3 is TGTGCCAGTAGTTCTAGCGGGGCAAACAATGAGCAGTTCTTC.

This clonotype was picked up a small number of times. The CDR3 DNA sequence: TGCGCCAGCAGCGTTGGACAGCATCAAGAGACCCAGTACTTC. Translated, it gives CASSVGQHQETQYF. The J gene is TRBJ2-5, the V gene TRBV5-1; maybe TRBD1 (6 bases). The CDR3 sequence is 14 residues long. Germline lookup yields CDR1 SGHRS and CDR2 YFSETQ. Trimming pared 4 bases from V and 2 bases from J, leaving 12 bases between.

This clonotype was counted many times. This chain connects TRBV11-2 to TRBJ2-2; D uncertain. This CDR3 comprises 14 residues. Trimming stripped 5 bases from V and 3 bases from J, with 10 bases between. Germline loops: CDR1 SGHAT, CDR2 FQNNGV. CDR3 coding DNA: TGTGCCAGCAGCGCTAGATTGGACACCGGGGAGCTGTTTTTT. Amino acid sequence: CASSARLDTGELFF.

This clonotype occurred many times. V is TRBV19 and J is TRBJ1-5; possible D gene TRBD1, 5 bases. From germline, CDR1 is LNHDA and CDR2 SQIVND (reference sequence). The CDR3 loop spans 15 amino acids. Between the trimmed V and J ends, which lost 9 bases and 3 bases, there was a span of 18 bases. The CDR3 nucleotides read TGTGCCAGCCTACAGACCGTGGGGCTCAATCAGCCCCAGCATTTT. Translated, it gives CASLQTVGLNQPQHF.

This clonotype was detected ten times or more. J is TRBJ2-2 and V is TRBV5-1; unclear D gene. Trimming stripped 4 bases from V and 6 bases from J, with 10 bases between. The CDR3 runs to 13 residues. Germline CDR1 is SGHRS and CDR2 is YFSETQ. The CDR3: CASSAQWAGELFF. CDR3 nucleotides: TGCGCCAGCAGCGCTCAATGGGCCGGGGAGCTGTTTTTT.

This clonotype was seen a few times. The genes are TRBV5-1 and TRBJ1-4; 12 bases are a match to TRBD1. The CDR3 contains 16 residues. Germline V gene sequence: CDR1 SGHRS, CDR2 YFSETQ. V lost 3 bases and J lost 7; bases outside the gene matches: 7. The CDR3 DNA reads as TGCGCCAGCAGCTGGGGACAGGGGGCGCTGGCTGAAAAACTGTTTTTT. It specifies CASSWGQGALAEKLFF.

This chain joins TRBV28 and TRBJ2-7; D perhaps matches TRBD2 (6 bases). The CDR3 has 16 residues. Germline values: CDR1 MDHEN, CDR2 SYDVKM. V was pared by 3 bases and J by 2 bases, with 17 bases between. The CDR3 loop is CASSFSVGRTTYEQYF. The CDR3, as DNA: TGTGCCAGCAGTTTTTCGGTGGGCCGGACTACCTACGAGCAGTACTTC. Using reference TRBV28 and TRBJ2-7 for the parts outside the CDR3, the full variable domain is DVKVTQSSRYLVKRTGEKVFLECVQDMDHENMFWYRQDPGLGLRLIYFSYDVKMKEKGDIPEGYSVSREKKERFSLILESASTNQTSMYLCASSFSVGRTTYEQYFGPGTRLTVT.

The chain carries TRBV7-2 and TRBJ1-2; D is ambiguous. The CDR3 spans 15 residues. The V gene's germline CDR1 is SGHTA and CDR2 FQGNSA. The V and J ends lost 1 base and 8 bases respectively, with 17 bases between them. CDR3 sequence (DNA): TGTGCCAGCAGCTTAGGGGGAGCCCTCCTAGGGGGCTACACCTTC. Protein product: CASSLGGALLGGYTF.

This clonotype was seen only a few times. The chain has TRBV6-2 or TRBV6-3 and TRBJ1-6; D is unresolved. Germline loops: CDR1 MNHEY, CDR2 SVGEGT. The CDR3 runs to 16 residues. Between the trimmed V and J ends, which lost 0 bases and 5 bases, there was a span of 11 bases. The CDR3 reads CASSYSVRRNNSPLHF. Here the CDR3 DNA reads TGTGCCAGCAGTTACTCGGTCAGGAGGAATAATTCACCCCTCCACTTT.

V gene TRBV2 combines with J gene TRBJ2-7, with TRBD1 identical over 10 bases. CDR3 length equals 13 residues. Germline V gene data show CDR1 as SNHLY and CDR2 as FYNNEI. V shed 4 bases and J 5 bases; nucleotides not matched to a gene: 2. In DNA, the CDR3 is TGTGCCAGCAGTGGGGACAGGGGAGACGAGCAGTACTTC. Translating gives CASSGDRGDEQYF.

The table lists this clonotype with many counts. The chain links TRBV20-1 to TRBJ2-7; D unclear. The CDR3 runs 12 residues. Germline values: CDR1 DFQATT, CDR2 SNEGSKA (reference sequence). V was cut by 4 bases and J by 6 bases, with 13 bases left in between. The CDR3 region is CSAMQFAGEQYF. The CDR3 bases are TGCAGTGCTATGCAGTTCGCCGGCGAGCAGTACTTC.

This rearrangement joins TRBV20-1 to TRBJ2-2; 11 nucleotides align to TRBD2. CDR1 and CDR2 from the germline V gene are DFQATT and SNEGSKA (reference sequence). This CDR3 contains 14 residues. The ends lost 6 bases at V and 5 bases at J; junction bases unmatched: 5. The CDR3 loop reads CSAQTSGVTGELFF. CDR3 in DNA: TGCAGTGCCCAGACTAGCGGGGTTACCGGGGAGCTGTTTTTT.